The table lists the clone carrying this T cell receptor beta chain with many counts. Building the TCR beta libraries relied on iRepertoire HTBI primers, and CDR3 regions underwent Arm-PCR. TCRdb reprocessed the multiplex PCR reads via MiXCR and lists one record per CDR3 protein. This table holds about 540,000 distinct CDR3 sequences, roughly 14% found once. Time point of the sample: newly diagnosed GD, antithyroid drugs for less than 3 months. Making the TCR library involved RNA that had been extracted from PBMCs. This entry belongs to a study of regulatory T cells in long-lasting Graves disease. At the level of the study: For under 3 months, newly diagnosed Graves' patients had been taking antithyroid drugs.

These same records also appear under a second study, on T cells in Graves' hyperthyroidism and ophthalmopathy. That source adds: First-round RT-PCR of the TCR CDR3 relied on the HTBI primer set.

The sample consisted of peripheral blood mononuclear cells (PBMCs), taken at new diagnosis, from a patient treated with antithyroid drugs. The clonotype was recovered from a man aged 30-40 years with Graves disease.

The CDR3 loop is CASSYNRGYGYTF. DNA of the CDR3: TGTGCCAGCAGTTATAACAGGGGTTATGGCTACACCTTC. The V and J genes are TRBV27 and TRBJ1-2, with TRBD1 matching over 7 bases. The CDR3 runs 13 residues. V was clipped by 4 bases and J by 5 bases; unmatched bases: 4. The germline CDR1 and CDR2 sequences are MNHEY and SMNVEV (reference sequence).